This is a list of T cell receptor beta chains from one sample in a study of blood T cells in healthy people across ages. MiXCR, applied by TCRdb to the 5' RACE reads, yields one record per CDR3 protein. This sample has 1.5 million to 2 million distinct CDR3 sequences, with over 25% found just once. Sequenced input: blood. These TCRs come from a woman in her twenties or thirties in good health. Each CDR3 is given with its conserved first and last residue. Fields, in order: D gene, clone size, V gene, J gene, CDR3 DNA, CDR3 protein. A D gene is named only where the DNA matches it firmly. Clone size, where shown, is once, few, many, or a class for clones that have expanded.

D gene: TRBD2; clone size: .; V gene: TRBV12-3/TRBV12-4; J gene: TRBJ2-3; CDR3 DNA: TGTGCCAGCACCCTGGGTCCACTAGCGGGGAACACAGATACGCAGTATTTT; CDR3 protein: CASTLGPLAGNTDTQYF
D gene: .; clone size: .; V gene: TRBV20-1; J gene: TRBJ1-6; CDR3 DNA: TGCAGTGCTGGGGGGGAGGGTACTTCACCCCTCCACTTT; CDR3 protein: CSAGGEGTSPLHF
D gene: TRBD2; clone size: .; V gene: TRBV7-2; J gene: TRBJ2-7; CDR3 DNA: TGTGCCAGCAGCCTCAGCGGGAGGCACCTCTACGAGCAGTACTTC; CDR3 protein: CASSLSGRHLYEQYF
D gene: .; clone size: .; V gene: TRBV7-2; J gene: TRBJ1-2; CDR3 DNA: TGTGCCAGCAGCTCACCCCCGACTAGCTATGGCTACACCTTC; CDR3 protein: CASSSPPTSYGYTF
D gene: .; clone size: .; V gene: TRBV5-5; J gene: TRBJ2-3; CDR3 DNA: TGTGCCAGCACCCCCGTGGGAGATATGCAGTATTTT; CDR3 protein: CASTPVGDMQYF
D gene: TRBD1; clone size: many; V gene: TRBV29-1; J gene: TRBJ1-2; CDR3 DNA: TGCAGCGCAGCGGACAGGGATGGCTACACCTTC; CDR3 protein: CSAADRDGYTF
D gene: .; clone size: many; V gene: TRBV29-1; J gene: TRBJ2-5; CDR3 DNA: TGCAGCTCAGGACGGCGCCAAGAGACCCAGTACTTC; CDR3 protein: CSSGRRQETQYF
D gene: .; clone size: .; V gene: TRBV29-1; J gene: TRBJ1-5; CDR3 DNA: TGCAGCGTTGAGTGGGACGGTAGCAATCAGCCCCAGCATTTT; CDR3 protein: CSVEWDGSNQPQHF
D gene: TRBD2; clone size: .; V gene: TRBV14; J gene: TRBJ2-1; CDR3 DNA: TGTGCCAGCAGCCTAGGACTAGCTCCGGTTGAGCAGTTCTTC; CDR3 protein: CASSLGLAPVEQFF
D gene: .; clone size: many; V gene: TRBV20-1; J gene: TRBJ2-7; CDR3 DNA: TGCAGTGCTAGAGATCGGGAGAATTCCTACGAGCAGTACTTC; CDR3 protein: CSARDRENSYEQYF
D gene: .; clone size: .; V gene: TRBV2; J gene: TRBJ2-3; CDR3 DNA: TGTGCCAGCAGTGAGGAGCCGCTCACAGATACGCAGTATTTT; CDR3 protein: CASSEEPLTDTQYF
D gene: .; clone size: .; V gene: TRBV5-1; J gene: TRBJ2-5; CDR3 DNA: TGCGCCAGCAGATTGGGGTCAGGCAACCAAGAGACCCAGTACTTC; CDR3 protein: CASRLGSGNQETQYF
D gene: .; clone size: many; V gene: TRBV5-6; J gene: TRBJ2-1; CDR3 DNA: TGTGCCAGCAGCGGTAGTCAGTCCTCCAATGAGCAGTTCTTC; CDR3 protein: CASSGSQSSNEQFF
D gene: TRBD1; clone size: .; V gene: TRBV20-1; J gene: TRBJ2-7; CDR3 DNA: TGCAGTGCTAGAGACCGAGAGACAGGGCGCGCCGAGCAGTACTTC; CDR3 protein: CSARDRETGRAEQYF
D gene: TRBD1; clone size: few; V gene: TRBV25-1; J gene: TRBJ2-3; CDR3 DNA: TGTGCCAGCAGTGATCCGACAGGGGGCGGCGCAGATACGCAGTATTTT; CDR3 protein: CASSDPTGGGADTQYF
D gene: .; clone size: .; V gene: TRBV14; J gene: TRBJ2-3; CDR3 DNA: TGTGCCAGCAACCTGTTGGACAGTGGCACAGATACGCAGTATTTT; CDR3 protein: CASNLLDSGTDTQYF
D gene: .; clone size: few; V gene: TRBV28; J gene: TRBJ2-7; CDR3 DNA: TGTGCCAGCAGCTTTCCTCAGGGGCACGAGCAGTACTTC; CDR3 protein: CASSFPQGHEQYF
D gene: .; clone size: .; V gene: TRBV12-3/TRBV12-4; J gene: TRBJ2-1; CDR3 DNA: TGTGCCAGCAGATCCGAGTCTGAGCAGTTCTTC; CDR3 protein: CASRSESEQFF
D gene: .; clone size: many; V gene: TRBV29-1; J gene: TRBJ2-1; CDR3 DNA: TGCAGCGTCGTGGGAGGTGTTGCCTACAATGAGCAGTTCTTC; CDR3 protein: CSVVGGVAYNEQFF
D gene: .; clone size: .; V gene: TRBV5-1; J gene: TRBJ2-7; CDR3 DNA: TGCGCCAGCAGCTTGTTGACTAGTAAGCCCGAGCAGTACTTC; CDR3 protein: CASSLLTSKPEQYF
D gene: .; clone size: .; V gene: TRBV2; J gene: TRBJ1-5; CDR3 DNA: TGTGCCAGCCTCCCCCGACAGATGGTCAATCAGCCCCAGCATTTT; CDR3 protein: CASLPRQMVNQPQHF
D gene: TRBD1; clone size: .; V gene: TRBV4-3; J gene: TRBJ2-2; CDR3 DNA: TGCGCCAGCAGCCAGGACAGGGGTCCCGGGGAGCTGTTTTTT; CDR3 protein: CASSQDRGPGELFF
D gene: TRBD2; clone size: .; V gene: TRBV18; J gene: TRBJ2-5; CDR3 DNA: TGTGCCAGCTCGACTAGCATACAAGAGACCCAGTACTTC; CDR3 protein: CASSTSIQETQYF
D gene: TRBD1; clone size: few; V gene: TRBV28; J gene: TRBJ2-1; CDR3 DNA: TGTGCCAGCAGTTTATACAGGGGGCAAAGTGAGCAGTTCTTC; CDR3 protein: CASSLYRGQSEQFF
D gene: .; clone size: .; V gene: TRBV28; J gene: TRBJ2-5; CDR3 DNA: TGTGCCAGCAGCTCGGGGTCGCCGTACTTC; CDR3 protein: CASSSGSPYF
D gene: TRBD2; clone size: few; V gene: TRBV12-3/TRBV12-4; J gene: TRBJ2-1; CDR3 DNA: TGTGCCAGCAGTCGCCGGGGACTAGCGGGTTTGAGCTCCTACAATGAGCAGTTCTTC; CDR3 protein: CASSRRGLAGLSSYNEQFF
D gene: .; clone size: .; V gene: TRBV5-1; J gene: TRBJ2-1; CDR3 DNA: TGCGCCAGCAGCTTGGCCATGGGCCCCTCCTACAATGAGCAGTTCTTC; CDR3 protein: CASSLAMGPSYNEQFF
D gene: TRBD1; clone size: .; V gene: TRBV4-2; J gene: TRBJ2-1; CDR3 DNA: TGTGCCAGCAGCCTAGAGTTGCGCCGGGACAGGGGTTCCCTGAGCTCCTACAATGAGCAGTTCTTC; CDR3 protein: CASSLELRRDRGSLSSYNEQFF
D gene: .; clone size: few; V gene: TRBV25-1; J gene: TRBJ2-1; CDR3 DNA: TGTGCCAGCAGTGAATATTCGGGTGAGCAGTTCTTC; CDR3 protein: CASSEYSGEQFF
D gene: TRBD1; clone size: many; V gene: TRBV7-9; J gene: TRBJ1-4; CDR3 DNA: TGTGCCAGCAGCCCCGGACAGGGCGGGTATGAAAAACTGTTTTTT; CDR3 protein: CASSPGQGGYEKLFF
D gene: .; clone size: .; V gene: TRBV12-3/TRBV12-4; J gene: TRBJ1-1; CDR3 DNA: TGTGCCAGCAGTTTACGACTCACTGAAGCTTTCTTT; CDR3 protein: CASSLRLTEAFF
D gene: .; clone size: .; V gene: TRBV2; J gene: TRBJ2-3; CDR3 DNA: TGTGCCAGCAGTGTACCGGGAGCGAGTACAGATGCGCAGTATTTT; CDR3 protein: CASSVPGASTDAQYF
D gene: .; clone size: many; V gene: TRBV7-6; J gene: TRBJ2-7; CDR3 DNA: TGTGCCAGCAGCCCTACGACGGCAGGGCGGGAGCAGTACTTC; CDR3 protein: CASSPTTAGREQYF
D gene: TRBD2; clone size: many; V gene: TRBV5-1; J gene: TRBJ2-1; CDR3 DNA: TGCGCCAGCAGCTTTCCAGCGGGACACAATGAGCAGTTCTTC; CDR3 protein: CASSFPAGHNEQFF
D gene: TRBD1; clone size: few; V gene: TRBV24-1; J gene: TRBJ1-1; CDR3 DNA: TGTGCCACCAGTGACCGGACAGGGAGGACTGAAGCTTTCTTT; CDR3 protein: CATSDRTGRTEAFF
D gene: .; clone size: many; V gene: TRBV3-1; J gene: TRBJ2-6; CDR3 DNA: TGTGCCAGCAGCCAGGCGGATATCTCTGGGGCCAACGTCCTGACTTTC; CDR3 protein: CASSQADISGANVLTF
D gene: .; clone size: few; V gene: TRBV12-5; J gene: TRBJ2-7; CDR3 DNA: TGTGCTAGTGGTTTGGCTCTGGGCCACGAGCAGTACTTC; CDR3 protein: CASGLALGHEQYF
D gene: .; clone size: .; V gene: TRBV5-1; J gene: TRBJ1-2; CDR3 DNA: TGCGCCAGCTCTCCAGGTGGAGGGGCGAACCTTAACTATGGCTACACCTTC; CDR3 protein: CASSPGGGANLNYGYTF
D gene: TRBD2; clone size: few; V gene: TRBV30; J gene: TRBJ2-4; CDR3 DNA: TGTGCCTGGACCCCTGGCGGAAGGCGGGAGCAGTACTTC; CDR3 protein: CAWTPGGRREQYF
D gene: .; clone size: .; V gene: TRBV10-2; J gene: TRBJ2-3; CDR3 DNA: TGCGCCAGTGGAGGGGAGTGGAGCACAGATACGCAGTATTTT; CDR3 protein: CASGGEWSTDTQYF
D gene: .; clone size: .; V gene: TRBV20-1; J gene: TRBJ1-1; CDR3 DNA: TGCAGTGAGGGGACACTTATGAACACTGAAGCTTTCTTT; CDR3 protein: CSEGTLMNTEAFF
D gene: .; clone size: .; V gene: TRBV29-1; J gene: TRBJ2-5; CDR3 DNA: TGCAGTGTTGGGTCTCTTTTGCGGGAGACCCAGTACTTC; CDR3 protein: CSVGSLLRETQYF
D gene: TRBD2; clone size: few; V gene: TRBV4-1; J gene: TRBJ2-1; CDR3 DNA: TGCGCCAGCAGCCACGTTAGCGGGGGTTCTCCCAATGAGCAGTTCTTC; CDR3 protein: CASSHVSGGSPNEQFF
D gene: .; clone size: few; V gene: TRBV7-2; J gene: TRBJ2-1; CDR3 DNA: TGTGCCAGCAGCTCCACGCTAGAGAACAATGAGCAGTTCTTC; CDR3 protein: CASSSTLENNEQFF
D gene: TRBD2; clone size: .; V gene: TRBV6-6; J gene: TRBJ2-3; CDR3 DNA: TGTGCCAGCAGTCAGGCGCGGGGGACAGATACGCAGTATTTT; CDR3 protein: CASSQARGTDTQYF
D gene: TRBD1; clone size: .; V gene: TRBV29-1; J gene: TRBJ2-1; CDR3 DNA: TGCAGCGTGCGGGGACAGGGCCTACACAATGAGCAGTTCTTC; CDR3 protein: CSVRGQGLHNEQFF
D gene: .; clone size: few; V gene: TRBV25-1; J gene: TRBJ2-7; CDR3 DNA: TGTGCCAGCAGGAATGAGGGAAGAACCTACGAGCAGTACTTC; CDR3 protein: CASRNEGRTYEQYF
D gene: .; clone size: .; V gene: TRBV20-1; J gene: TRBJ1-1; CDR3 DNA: TGCAGTACCCGTCCAGGTTCGACCACTGAAGCTTTCTTT; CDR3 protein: CSTRPGSTTEAFF
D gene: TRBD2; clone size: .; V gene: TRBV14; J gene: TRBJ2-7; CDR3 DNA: TGTGCCAGCAGCCAACGCGGGGGGCCTTCGGAGCAGTACTTC; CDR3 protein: CASSQRGGPSEQYF
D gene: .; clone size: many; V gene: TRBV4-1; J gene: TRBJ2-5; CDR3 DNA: TGCGCCAGCAGCCAAGCCGGACAAATCCAAGAGACCCAGTACTTC; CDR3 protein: CASSQAGQIQETQYF
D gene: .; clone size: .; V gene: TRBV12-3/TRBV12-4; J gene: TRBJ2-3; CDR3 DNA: TGTGCCAGCAGTTTAGCGCAAGGCAGATACACAGATACGCAGTATTTT; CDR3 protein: CASSLAQGRYTDTQYF
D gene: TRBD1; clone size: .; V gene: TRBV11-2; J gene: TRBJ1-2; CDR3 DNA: TGTGCCAGCAGCTTAGGGACAGGGGTTCCCTATGGCTACACCTTC; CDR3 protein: CASSLGTGVPYGYTF
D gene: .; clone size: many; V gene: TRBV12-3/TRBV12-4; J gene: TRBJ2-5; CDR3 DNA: TGTGCCAGCAGTTCCTCCCGTACCCAGTACTTC; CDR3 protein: CASSSSRTQYF